The next 9 T cell receptor beta chains were all read from a single sample in a study of cytomegalovirus exposure and HLA in healthy donors. This PCR relied on a set of 60 Vbeta primers and 13 Jbeta primers. Repertoires were generated with immunoSEQ multiplex PCR, while TCRdb's copy carries only in-frame clones and drops some. This table holds 65,000 to 90,000 clones, 55% to 75% found once. What was sequenced was PBMCs. The receptor set was obtained from a middle-aged woman in good health and CMV-seropositive.

V usage is TRBV2 and J usage is TRBJ1-1; TRBD1 matches 10 bases. The V segment lost 2 bases and the J segment 5 bases; nucleotides outside the gene matches: 8. Germline lookup yields CDR1 SNHLY and CDR2 FYNNEI. This CDR3 has 16 amino acids. The CDR3 loop is CASSELSPGQGTEAFF. CDR3 nucleotides: TGTGCCAGCAGTGAACTTTCACCGGGACAGGGGACTGAAGCTTTCTTT.

This clone was counted a few times. The chain uses TRBV19 and TRBJ2-5; D is unclear. TRBJ2-7 matches the DNA end more closely, so the J call is doubtful. There are 14 residues in the CDR3. CDR1 and CDR2 from the germline V gene are LNHDA and SQIVND (reference sequence). CDR3 sequence (DNA): TGTGCCAGTAGTGCGACATCGGACTCCTACGAGCAGTACTTC. Translation gives CASSATSDSYEQYF.

The rearrangement joins TRBV12-5 to TRBJ2-1, with 11 positions matching TRBD2. CDR1 LGHNT and CDR2 FRNRAP come from the germline V gene. V was clipped by 6 bases and J by 7 bases; unmatched bases: 20. This CDR3 spans 19 amino acids. The CDR3 DNA reads as TGTGCTAGTGGCCCCCCCGCCATAGCGGGGGGGAACTTGGGGAATGAGCAGTTCTTC. Translation gives CASGPPAIAGGNLGNEQFF.

This clone was observed a handful of times. This sequence joins TRBV9 and TRBJ2-7; a weak D match, TRBD1 (6 bases). Per the germline V gene, CDR1 is SGDLS and CDR2 is YYNGEE. This CDR3 contains 14 residues. V lost 2 bases and J lost 4, with 13 bases in between. The CDR3 spells CASSVGWGPYEQYF. As DNA, the CDR3 is TGTGCCAGCAGCGTCGGGTGGGGGCCGTACGAGCAGTACTTC.

This sequence joins TRBV2 and TRBJ2-3, with D perhaps TRBD2 (5 bases). Trimming pared 5 bases from V and 6 bases from J, leaving 9 bases between. Per germline, CDR1 SNHLY and CDR2 FYNNEI. This CDR3 is 12 amino acids long. CDR3 loop: CASSLGGDTQYF. As DNA, the CDR3 is TGTGCCAGCAGTTTAGGCGGGGATACGCAGTATTTT.

V and J are TRBV6-5 and TRBJ2-1; D may be TRBD1 (6 bases). V dropped 2 bases and J dropped 2 bases, with 10 bases sitting between them. Per the germline V gene, CDR1 is MNHEY and CDR2 is SVGAGI. This CDR3 region has 15 residues. The DNA of the CDR3 is TGTGCCAGCAGTTACCAGGGGACCCCCTACAATGAGCAGTTCTTC. It specifies CASSYQGTPYNEQFF.

The chain is built from TRBV7-3 and TRBJ1-2, with a possible D match to TRBD1 (5 bases). Germline values: CDR1 SGHTA, CDR2 FQGTGA. CDR3 size: 15 residues. Trimming removed 3 bases at V and 1 base at J, with 12 bases between. The CDR3 region is CASSFQGTLNYGYTF. Written as DNA, the CDR3 is TGTGCCAGCAGCTTTCAGGGTACCCTTAACTATGGCTACACCTTC.

The chain is built from TRBV7-9 and TRBJ1-2; the match to TRBD1 covers 8 bases. The V and J ends lost 0 bases and 7 bases, in that order; junction bases with no gene match: 10. This CDR3 has 16 amino acids. Looked up from germline, CDR1 is SEHNR and CDR2 is FQNEAQ (reference sequence). The DNA of the CDR3 is TGTGCCAGCAGCTTAGCTGCCACTCAGGGGGCTGGTGGCTACACCTTC. Translating gives CASSLAATQGAGGYTF.

V is TRBV15 and J is TRBJ2-1; TRBD2 matches at 13 bases. Germline CDR1 LNHNV, CDR2 YYDKDF (reference sequence). The trim removed 9 bases at V and 6 bases at J, leaving 5 bases unmatched. The CDR3 sequence is 14 residues long. CDR3 amino acids: CATRGTSGVNEQFF. The CDR3 bases are TGTGCCACTAGAGGGACTAGCGGGGTCAATGAGCAGTTCTTC.